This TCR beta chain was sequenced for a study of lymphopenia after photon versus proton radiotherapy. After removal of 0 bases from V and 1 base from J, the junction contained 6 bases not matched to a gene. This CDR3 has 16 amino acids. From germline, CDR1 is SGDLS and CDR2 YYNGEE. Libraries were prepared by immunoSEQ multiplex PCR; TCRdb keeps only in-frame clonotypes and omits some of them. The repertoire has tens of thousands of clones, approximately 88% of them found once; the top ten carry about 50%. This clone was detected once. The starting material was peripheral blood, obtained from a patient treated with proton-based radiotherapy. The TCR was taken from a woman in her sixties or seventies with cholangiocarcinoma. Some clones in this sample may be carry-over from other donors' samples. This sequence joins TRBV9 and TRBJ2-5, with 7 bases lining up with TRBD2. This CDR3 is CASSVDSSGRQETQYF. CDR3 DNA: TGTGCCAGCAGCGTAGATTCTAGCGGCCGCCAAGAGACCCAGTACTTC.